These 13 T cell receptor beta chains were sequenced from one sample in a study of T cell changes during pregnancy in multiple sclerosis. Only in-frame clones appear in the TCRdb table, and some are missing; sequencing was by immunoSEQ multiplex PCR. The sample includes 35,000 or so clones, 93% of them seen just once. The sample here was CD4+ T cells from peripheral blood mononuclear cells, taken in the first trimester of pregnancy. The origin of the receptors is a female donor with multiple sclerosis, enrolled in a pregnancy study.

The V and J genes are TRBV7-7 and TRBJ1-1, with D unclear. Germline CDR1 SSHAT, CDR2 FNYEAQ (reference sequence). V gave up 4 bases and J gave up 3 bases, with 9 bases separating them. This CDR3 comprises 13 residues. CDR3 nucleotides: TGTGCCAGCAGCTCCGGAACAGACACTGAAGCTTTCTTT. Translated: CASSSGTDTEAFF.

The chain has TRBV7-8 and TRBJ1-6; 7 positions agree with TRBD1. This CDR3 region has 15 residues. Germline-derived CDR1 and CDR2 are SGHVS and FQNEAQ. With V trimmed by 5 bases and J by 7 bases, 8 bases remained unmatched. CDR3: CASSLGQAGNSPLHF. CDR3 nucleotide sequence: TGTGCCAGCAGCCTCGGACAGGCGGGAAATTCACCCCTCCACTTT.

V gene TRBV28 combines with J gene TRBJ1-5; the D gene is possibly TRBD1 (6 bases). The CDR3 length is 14 residues. The germline V and J ends were trimmed by 5 bases and 6 bases, with 14 bases remaining between them. Germline V gene sequence: CDR1 MDHEN, CDR2 SYDVKM. The DNA for the CDR3 is TGTGCCAGCAGTCCTGGGGGGGGGCGTCAGCCCCAGCATTTT. This gives the protein CASSPGGGRQPQHF.

CDR3 residues: CASSLGGGPYEQYF. In DNA, the CDR3 is TGTGCCAGCAGCTTAGGGGGGGGCCCCTACGAGCAGTACTTC. The chain carries TRBV7-8 and TRBJ2-7, with D perhaps matching TRBD2 (7 bases). Trimming pared 1 base from V and 2 bases from J, leaving 9 bases between. Germline-derived CDR1 and CDR2 are SGHVS and FQNEAQ. The CDR3 covers 14 residues.

The chain has TRBV6-1 and TRBJ2-7; D is unresolved. With 3 bases removed from V and 3 bases from J, the gap between germline ends came to 3 bases. Germline V gene sequence: CDR1 MNHNS, CDR2 SASEGT. The CDR3 spans 11 residues. The CDR3 spells CASSDSYEQYF. CDR3 bases: TGTGCCAGCAGTGACAGCTACGAGCAGTACTTC.

The chain employs TRBV19 and TRBJ1-3; 10 bases are shared with TRBD1. V lost 4 bases and J lost 0; bases outside the gene matches: 12. The CDR3 spans 19 residues. Germline-derived CDR1 and CDR2 are LNHDA and SQIVND (reference sequence). The CDR3 DNA reads TGTGCCAGTAGTACGTTCGGGACAGGGGCTCAATTCTCTGGAAACACCATATATTTT. Protein sequence: CASSTFGTGAQFSGNTIYF. Supplemented by reference TRBV19 and TRBJ1-3, the full variable domain reads DGGITQSPKYLFRKEGQNVTLSCEQNLNHDAMYWYRQDPGQGLRLIYYSQIVNDFQKGDIAEGYSVSREKKESFPLTVTSAQKNPTAFYLCASSTFGTGAQFSGNTIYFGEGSWLTVV.

In DNA, the CDR3 is TGTGCCAGCAGCGTAGATGTGGGAGCGAATGAGCAGTTCTTC. This encodes CASSVDVGANEQFF. This chain links TRBV9 with TRBJ2-1; perhaps TRBD2 as D (5 bases). The CDR3 contains 14 residues. Germline assignment: CDR1 SGDLS and CDR2 YYNGEE. V dropped 0 bases and J dropped 7 bases, with 11 bases sitting between them. Using reference TRBV9 and TRBJ2-1 for the parts outside the CDR3, the full variable domain is DSGVTQTPKHLITATGQRVTLRCSPRSGDLSVYWYQQSLDQGLQFLIQYYNGEERAKGNILERFSAQQFPDLHSELNLSSLELGDSALYFCASSVDVGANEQFFGPGTRLTVL.

This clone was counted once. CDR3 sequence reads: CASSLWPSLAGAKNIQYF. CDR3 in DNA: TGTGCCAGCAGTTTGTGGCCGTCACTAGCGGGAGCCAAAAACATTCAGTACTTC. The chain is built from TRBV27 and TRBJ2-4; 9 nucleotides align to TRBD2. Trimming took 3 bases from V and 0 from J; bases not matched to a gene: 9. The CDR3 spans 18 residues. CDR1 is MNHEY and CDR2 is SMNVEV in the germline V gene (reference sequence).

The chain combines TRBV5-6 with TRBJ2-3, with 7 bases fitting TRBD2. Germline loops: CDR1 SGHDT, CDR2 YYEEEE. V gave up 4 bases and J gave up 1 base; unmatched junction bases: 9. The CDR3 length is 16 residues. The CDR3 DNA reads as TGTGCCAGCAGCCGGACCGCGAGCGGGGGCACAGATACGCAGTATTTT. This codes for CASSRTASGGTDTQYF.

The V gene is TRBV9, the J gene TRBJ1-1; D ambiguous. The germline V and J ends were trimmed by 0 bases and 1 base, with 7 bases remaining between them. CDR1 is SGDLS, CDR2 YYNGEE, per germline. The CDR3 contains 14 residues. In DNA form, the CDR3 reads TGTGCCAGCAGCGTAGCTAGAGGGAACACTGAAGCTTTCTTT. It codes for CASSVARGNTEAFF.

The V and J genes are TRBV19 and TRBJ2-5, with 9 bases aligning to TRBD1. J gave up 3 bases and V 8 bases, and 10 bases lay outside the gene matches. CDR3 length equals 15 residues. Germline values: CDR1 LNHDA, CDR2 SQIVND (reference sequence). CDR3 in amino acids: CASAHGTGREETQYF. DNA of the CDR3: TGTGCCAGTGCCCACGGGACAGGGAGGGAAGAGACCCAGTACTTC.

The CDR3 DNA is TGTGCCAGCAGCCGACCCGGGAGCACGCAGTATTTT. Translating it yields CASSRPGSTQYF. The V and J genes are TRBV7-3 and TRBJ2-3; perhaps TRBD2 as D (6 bases). This CDR3 region has 12 residues. CDR1 and CDR2 from the germline V gene are SGHTA and FQGTGA. With 5 bases removed from V and 9 bases from J, the gap between germline ends came to 12 bases.

The chain has TRBV6-1 and TRBJ1-5, with D perhaps matching TRBD1 (6 bases). This CDR3 region has 12 residues. Germline V CDR1 and CDR2: MNHNS, SASEGT. The V gene lost 8 bases and the J gene lost 6 bases, with 11 bases spanning the gap. DNA for the CDR3: TGTGCCAGCGGAGGGGGGGGTCAGCCCCAGCATTTT. It specifies CASGGGGQPQHF.